This TCR beta chain was sequenced for a study of chemoradiotherapy in HPV16-positive cancers. Points on this clone: Antigen specificity is unknown.

The V and J ends lost 2 bases and 3 bases respectively, with 13 bases between them. There are 15 residues in the CDR3. Germline V gene sequence: CDR1 SGHTA, CDR2 FQGNSA. Sequenced by immunoSEQ multiplex PCR; TCRdb stores in-frame clones only, minus some. Among 30,000 or so clones listed, approximately 80% were seen once. Study observations and caveats: The functional HPV-specific definition rests on just a couple of HPV16-positive patients.

This chain uses TRBV7-2 with TRBJ1-1, with no clear D. The origin of this receptor is a human donor with HPV-associated anogenital cancer. Sample: blood, taken from a patient who underwent chemoradiotherapy. As DNA, the CDR3 is TGTGCCAGCAGCTTACGCTACGAGAGCTACACTGAAGCTTTCTTT. Translating gives CASSLRYESYTEAFF.